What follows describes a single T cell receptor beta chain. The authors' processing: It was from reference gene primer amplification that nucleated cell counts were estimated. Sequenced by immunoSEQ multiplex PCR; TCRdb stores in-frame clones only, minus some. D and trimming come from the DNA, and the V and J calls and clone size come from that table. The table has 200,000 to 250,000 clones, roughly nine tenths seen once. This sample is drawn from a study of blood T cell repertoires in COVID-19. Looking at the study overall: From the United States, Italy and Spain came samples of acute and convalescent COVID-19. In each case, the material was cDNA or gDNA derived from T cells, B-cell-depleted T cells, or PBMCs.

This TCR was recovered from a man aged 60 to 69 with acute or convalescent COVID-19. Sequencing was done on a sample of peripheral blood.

CDR3 amino acids: CSTRVGGSAADTQYF. CDR3 nucleotides: TGCAGCACCAGAGTGGGCGGGAGTGCCGCAGATACGCAGTATTTT. The genes are TRBV29-1 and TRBJ2-3; 7 positions match TRBD2. Germline-derived CDR1 and CDR2 are SQVTM and ANQGSEA. Losses at the gene ends were 8 bases for V and 4 bases for J; bases not matched to a gene: 15. The CDR3 has 15 residues.